Below are 18 T cell receptor beta chains sequenced from a single sample in a study of tumour-infiltrating T cells in Burkitt lymphoma. The assay was immunoSEQ multiplex PCR, and TCRdb's table has in-frame clones only and misses some. The sample shows roughly 9,200 clones, about three fifths of them seen only once. The sequencing input was tumor tissue. Receptors were obtained from a human donor with diffuse large B-cell lymphoma.

This sequence joins TRBV4-1 and TRBJ2-1; weak D call: TRBD1 (6 bases). Germline CDR1 and CDR2: MGHRA and YSYEKL. There are 16 residues in the CDR3. V lost 3 bases and J 7 bases, leaving 19 bases between the germline ends. CDR3 sequence: CASSHTPGRGYNEQFF. The CDR3, as DNA: TGCGCCAGCAGCCACACCCCGGGAAGGGGGTATAATGAGCAGTTCTTC.

CDR3 protein: CASSSEAIYNEQFF. The CDR3 coding sequence is TGTGCCAGCAGCTCCGAGGCTATCTACAATGAGCAGTTCTTC. The gene calls are TRBV5-6 and TRBJ2-1, with D unresolved. CDR1 and CDR2 (germline): SGHDT, YYEEEE. The CDR3 has 14 residues. Trimming cost V 3 bases and J 3 bases, with 10 bases left between them.

The chain joins TRBV5-6 to TRBJ1-2; unclear D gene. Germline assignment: CDR1 SGHDT and CDR2 YYEEEE. The CDR3 runs to 14 residues. V was cut by 1 base and J by 2 bases, with 9 bases left in between. The CDR3 here is CASSLYGGNYGYTF. DNA of the CDR3: TGTGCCAGCAGCTTGTACGGCGGAAACTATGGCTACACCTTC.

This sequence joins TRBV4-2 and TRBJ1-6; D is perhaps TRBD1 (5 bases). Trimming took off 0 bases at V and 0 bases at J, with 12 bases between the two ends. From germline, CDR1 is LGHNA and CDR2 YNFKEQ. The CDR3 is 18 residues long. The CDR3 protein is CASSQDLAGSSYNSPLHF. The CDR3, as DNA: TGTGCCAGCAGCCAAGATCTTGCAGGGAGCTCCTATAATTCACCCCTCCACTTT.

The chain uses TRBV19 and TRBJ1-2, with D perhaps matching TRBD1 (6 bases). This CDR3 is built from 13 residues. V was trimmed by 5 bases and J by 4 bases, leaving 11 bases between them. Per the germline V gene, CDR1 is LNHDA and CDR2 is SQIVND (reference sequence). CDR3 protein: CASSQGRLYGYTF. The CDR3 DNA reads as TGTGCCAGTAGTCAGGGGCGCCTCTATGGCTACACCTTC. Complete variable domain (other parts from reference TRBV19 and TRBJ1-2): DGGITQSPKYLFRKEGQNVTLSCEQNLNHDAMYWYRQDPGQGLRLIYYSQIVNDFQKGDIAEGYSVSREKKESFPLTVTSAQKNPTAFYLCASSQGRLYGYTFGSGTRLTVV.

The rearrangement links TRBV19 to TRBJ1-1; D uncertain. There are 11 residues in the CDR3. Trimming stripped 4 bases from V and 3 bases from J, with 3 bases between. Germline loops: CDR1 LNHDA, CDR2 SQIVND (reference sequence). The DNA for the CDR3 is TGTGCCAGTAGTACCTACACTGAAGCTTTCTTT. It yields the protein CASSTYTEAFF.

The V call is TRBV11-3, the J call TRBJ2-5; D remains ambiguous. The germline V gene has CDR1 SGHNT and CDR2 YENEEA. This CDR3 has 15 amino acids. Trimming removed 0 bases from V and 5 bases from J, with 13 bases in between. The CDR3 bases are TGTGCCAGCAGCTTAGATGCTAGTTTGGGGGAGACCCAGTACTTC. Its protein is CASSLDASLGETQYF.

This chain links TRBV7-9 with TRBJ1-2, with unresolved D. Germline CDR1 reads SEHNR; CDR2 reads FQNEAQ (reference sequence). V was trimmed by 3 bases and J by 3 bases, leaving 5 bases between them. The CDR3 totals 12 residues. Written as DNA, the CDR3 is TGTGCCAGCAGCTTTTATGACTATGGCTACACCTTC. Protein sequence: CASSFYDYGYTF.

V usage is TRBV15 and J usage is TRBJ2-2; D not certain. The CDR3 contains 16 residues. Trimming cost V 0 bases and J 0 bases, with 8 bases left between them. In germline, CDR1 is LNHNV, CDR2 YYDKDF (reference sequence). The CDR3 sequence is CATSRDLQANTGELFF. The DNA of the CDR3 is TGTGCCACCAGCAGAGATTTGCAGGCGAACACCGGGGAGCTGTTTTTT.

V is TRBV4-1 and J is TRBJ2-2; 8 bases are a match to TRBD1. J lost 1 base, V lost 3 bases, and 4 bases had no gene match. CDR3 length equals 16 residues. Germline values: CDR1 MGHRA, CDR2 YSYEKL. Here the CDR3 DNA reads TGCGCCAGCAGCCAGCCCGGGACAGGGAACACCGGGGAGCTGTTTTTT. It translates to CASSQPGTGNTGELFF.

J is TRBJ2-3 and V is TRBV5-4; D not certain. The V and J ends lost 4 bases and 2 bases respectively, with 5 bases between them. CDR3 length: 12 amino acids. Germline values: CDR1 SGHNT, CDR2 YYREEE (reference sequence). In DNA form, the CDR3 reads TGTGCCAGCAGCCAATACACAGATACGCAGTATTTT. Protein product: CASSQYTDTQYF.

The chain couples TRBV5-1 to TRBJ1-2; no reliable D call. Germline loops: CDR1 SGHRS, CDR2 YFSETQ. Trimming removed 0 bases from V and 5 bases from J, with 8 bases in between. The CDR3 totals 13 residues. CDR3 sequence reads: CASSLAGEYGYTF. In DNA form, the CDR3 reads TGCGCCAGCAGCTTGGCCGGGGAATATGGCTACACCTTC. The variable domain in full, with the rest retrieved from reference TRBV5-1 and TRBJ1-2, is KAGVTQTPRYLIKTRGQQVTLSCSPISGHRSVSWYQQTPGQGLQFLFEYFSETQRNKGNFPGRFSGRQFSNSRSEMNVSTLELGDSALYLCASSLAGEYGYTFGSGTRLTVV.

The CDR3 DNA follows: TGCAGCGTTGAAGATTGGTCCGAGCAGTACTTC. As protein: CSVEDWSEQYF. The chain combines TRBV29-1 with TRBJ2-7; no firm D call. The CDR3 spans 11 residues. Trimming stripped 0 bases from V and 6 bases from J, with 6 bases between. Per germline, CDR1 SQVTM and CDR2 ANQGSEA.

The chain is built from TRBV29-1 and TRBJ2-1; D ambiguous. V was shortened by 2 bases and J by 0 bases, with 2 bases between the two germline ends. CDR3 length: 12 residues. The germline V gene encodes CDR1 SQVTM and CDR2 ANQGSEA. In DNA, the CDR3 is TGCAGCGTTGAAAGCTCCTACAATGAGCAGTTCTTC. Translated, it gives CSVESSYNEQFF.

The chain couples TRBV27 to TRBJ2-2, with TRBD1 identical over 10 bases. Germline V lookup: CDR1 MNHEY, CDR2 SMNVEV (reference sequence). V dropped 3 bases and J dropped 4; count of bases not matched to a gene: 2. The CDR3 length is 15 residues. This chain's CDR3 is CASSFGTGATGELFF. CDR3 coding DNA: TGTGCCAGCAGTTTCGGGACAGGGGCCACCGGGGAGCTGTTTTTT.

The chain uses TRBV5-8 and TRBJ1-1, with a possible D match to TRBD1 (6 bases). CDR3 size: 12 residues. Looked up from germline, CDR1 is SGHTS and CDR2 is YDEGEE. With 3 bases removed from V and 8 bases from J, the gap between germline ends came to 11 bases. CDR3: CASSSGDFEAFF. CDR3 nucleotides: TGTGCCAGCAGCTCAGGGGACTTCGAAGCTTTCTTT.

This chain connects TRBV30 to TRBJ1-4; possibly TRBD1 for D (5 bases). This CDR3 comprises 19 residues. The germline V gene encodes CDR1 GTSNPN and CDR2 SVGIG (reference sequence). V shed 4 bases and J shed 0 bases, with 24 bases lying between them. This CDR3 reads CAWTLPQGTSLATNEKLFF. The CDR3 DNA is TGTGCCTGGACCCTACCTCAAGGGACCTCCCTTGCAACTAATGAAAAACTGTTTTTT.

This chain connects TRBV19 to TRBJ1-2; perhaps TRBD1 as D (5 bases). Germline CDR1 reads LNHDA; CDR2 reads SQIVND (reference sequence). The CDR3 length is 13 residues. With 3 bases removed from V and 7 bases from J, the gap between germline ends came to 12 bases. The CDR3: CASSIHRSGGYTF. In DNA form, the CDR3 reads TGTGCCAGTAGTATTCACAGGTCCGGTGGCTACACCTTC.